This is a list of T cell receptor beta chains from one sample in a study of T cells in Graves' hyperthyroidism and ophthalmopathy. From the multiplex PCR reads, TCRdb called clonotypes with MiXCR, one entry per CDR3 protein. This table has about 400,000 distinct CDR3 sequences, more than 12% appearing once. Sequencing used blood. These receptors came from a woman aged 25-40 years with Graves' hyperthyroidism. CDR3s include the opening cysteine and the closing phenylalanine or tryptophan. The D gene is left open where the match is weak.

v_call,j_call,d_call,cdr3_length,cdr3_aa
TRBV29-1,TRBJ2-7,-,12,CSGQRGGNEQYF
TRBV2,TRBJ1-2,-,14,CASSAQGPNYGYTF
TRBV6-1,TRBJ2-7,TRBD2,18,CASSRDRGLAGGYYEQYF
TRBV28,TRBJ1-1,-,15,CASSFSLTLLSEAFF
TRBV11-1,TRBJ2-7,TRBD2,16,CASRNPRSSGGYEQYF
TRBV3-1,TRBJ2-1,-,16,CASSLGERGEDYEQFF
TRBV4-1,TRBJ2-3,-,15,CASSLHSGTTDTQYF
TRBV2,TRBJ2-3,TRBD2,16,CASSHDTGTSSDTQYF
TRBV7-2,TRBJ1-5,-,15,CASSFGSSSNQPQHF
TRBV20-1,TRBJ2-1,TRBD2,16,CSARRREVVINNEQFF
TRBV18,TRBJ1-6,-,14,CASSQAGRDSPLHF
TRBV24-1,TRBJ1-5,TRBD1,16,CATSDAGQGNNQPQHF
TRBV11-3,TRBJ2-1,TRBD1,15,CASSLGTGADNEQFF
TRBV11-2,TRBJ2-1,TRBD1,16,CASSLVYRGSIDEQFF
TRBV19,TRBJ2-7,-,14,CASSIRLGTYEQYF
TRBV20-1,TRBJ1-1,TRBD1,14,CSARAGTGGTEAFF
TRBV25-1,TRBJ2-7,TRBD2,15,CASSESRLAGVPQYF
TRBV5-1,TRBJ2-1,-,15,CASSLSPRIYNEQFF
TRBV7-3,TRBJ2-2,-,14,CASSYLANTGELFF
TRBV5-1,TRBJ1-2,TRBD1,15,CASSLTGGTIYGYTF
TRBV6-1,TRBJ1-2,-,15,CASSPYVGGDYGYTF
TRBV19,TRBJ1-5,-,16,CASSTGSRAGNQPQHF
TRBV27,TRBJ1-6,-,12,CASSSDYSPLHF
TRBV20-1,TRBJ2-4,-,13,CSANPLAKNIQYF
TRBV5-6,TRBJ2-1,-,16,CASSLGRLLGNNEQFF
TRBV2,TRBJ2-7,-,19,CASSEGRIGTGQNLYEQYF
TRBV7-9,TRBJ2-7,-,13,CASSLDIAYEQYF
TRBV7-3,TRBJ1-1,-,14,CASSLSSRNTEAFF
TRBV28,TRBJ2-1,-,13,CASSLLGLIEQFF
TRBV20-1,TRBJ2-7,-,16,CSAREGFVTTADEQYF
TRBV5-8,TRBJ2-7,-,13,CASSWPVSTEQYF
TRBV30,TRBJ1-1,-,10,CACERFEAFF
TRBV28,TRBJ2-7,TRBD1,15,CASRGRGTGGYEQYF
TRBV12-3/TRBV12-4,TRBJ2-4,TRBD2,17,CASSPGTSGRKKNIQYF
TRBV6-5,TRBJ1-1,-,14,CASSYVASNTEAFF
TRBV5-1,TRBJ2-4,TRBD2,16,CASSVTSGIAKNIQYF
TRBV30,TRBJ2-3,-,15,CAWSVRFLSTDTQYF